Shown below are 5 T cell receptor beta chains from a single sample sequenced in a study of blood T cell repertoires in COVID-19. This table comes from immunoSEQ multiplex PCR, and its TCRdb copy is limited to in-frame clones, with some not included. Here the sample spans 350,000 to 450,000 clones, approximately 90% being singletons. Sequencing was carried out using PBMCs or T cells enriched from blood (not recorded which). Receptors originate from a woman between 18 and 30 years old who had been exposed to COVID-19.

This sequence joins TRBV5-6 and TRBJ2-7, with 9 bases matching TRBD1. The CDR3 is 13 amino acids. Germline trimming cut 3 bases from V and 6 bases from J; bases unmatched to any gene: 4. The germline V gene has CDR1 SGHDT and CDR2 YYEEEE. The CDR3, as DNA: TGTGCCAGCAGCTCCGGGACAGGGACCGAGCAGTACTTC. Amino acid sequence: CASSSGTGTEQYF.

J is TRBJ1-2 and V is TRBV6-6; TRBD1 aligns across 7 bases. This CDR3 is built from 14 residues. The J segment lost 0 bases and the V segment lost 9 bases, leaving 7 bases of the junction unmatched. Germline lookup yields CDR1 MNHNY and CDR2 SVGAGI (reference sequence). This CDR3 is CASDRVGANYGYTF. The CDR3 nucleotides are TGTGCCAGTGACAGGGTAGGAGCTAACTATGGCTACACCTTC.

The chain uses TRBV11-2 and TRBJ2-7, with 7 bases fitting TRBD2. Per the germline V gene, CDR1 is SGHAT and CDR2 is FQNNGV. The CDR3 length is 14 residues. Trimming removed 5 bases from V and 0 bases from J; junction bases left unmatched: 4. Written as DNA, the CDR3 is TGTGCCAGCAGCCGGGGAGGGGACTCCTACGAGCAGTACTTC. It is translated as CASSRGGDSYEQYF.

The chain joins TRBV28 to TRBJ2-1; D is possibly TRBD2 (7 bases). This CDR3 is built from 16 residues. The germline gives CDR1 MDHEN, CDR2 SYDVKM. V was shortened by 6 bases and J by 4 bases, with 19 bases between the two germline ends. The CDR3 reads CASSPGGLGNYNEQFF. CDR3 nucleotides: TGTGCCAGCAGCCCCGGGGGGCTAGGAAATTACAATGAGCAGTTCTTC.

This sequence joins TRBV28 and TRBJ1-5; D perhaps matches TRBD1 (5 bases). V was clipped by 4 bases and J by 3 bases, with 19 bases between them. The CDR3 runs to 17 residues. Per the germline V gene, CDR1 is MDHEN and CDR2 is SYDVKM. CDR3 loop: CASSSPRGAGYNQPQHF. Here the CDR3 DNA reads TGTGCCAGCAGTTCCCCCCGTGGGGCAGGCTACAATCAGCCCCAGCATTTT.